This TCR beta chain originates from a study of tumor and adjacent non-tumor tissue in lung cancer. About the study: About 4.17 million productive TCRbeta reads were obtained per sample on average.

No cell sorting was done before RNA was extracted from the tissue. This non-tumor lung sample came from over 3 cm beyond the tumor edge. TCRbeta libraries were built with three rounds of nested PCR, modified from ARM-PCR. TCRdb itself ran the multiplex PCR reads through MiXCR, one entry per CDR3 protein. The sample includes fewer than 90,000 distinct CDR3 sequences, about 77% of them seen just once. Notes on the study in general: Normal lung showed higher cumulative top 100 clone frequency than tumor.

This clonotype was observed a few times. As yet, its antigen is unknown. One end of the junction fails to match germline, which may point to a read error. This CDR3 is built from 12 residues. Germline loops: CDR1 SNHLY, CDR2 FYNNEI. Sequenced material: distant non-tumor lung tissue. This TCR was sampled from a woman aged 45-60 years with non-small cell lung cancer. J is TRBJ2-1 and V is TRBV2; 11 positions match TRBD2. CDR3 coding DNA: TGTGCCAGCAGCCAGACTAGCGGGGAGCAGTCCTTC. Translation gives CASSQTSGEQSF.